The source of this T cell receptor (beta chain) is a study of T cell responses to AZD1222 COVID-19 vaccine. The table came from immunoSEQ multiplex PCR; TCRdb's copy has only in-frame clones and leaves some out. The data contain about 180,000 clones, 87% of them seen just once; the ten biggest clones take up 2.6%. The sample here was peripheral blood, taken on day 0 of AZD1222 vaccination. The sequence came from an adult in good health.

The CDR3 DNA is TGTGCCAGCAGCCTTCTCCGAAACACCGGGGAGCTGTTTTTT. Its protein is CASSLLRNTGELFF. J is TRBJ2-2 and V is TRBV3-1 (or the pseudogene TRBV3-2); D gene unclear. Germline V CDR1 and CDR2: LGHDT, YNNKEL (reference sequence). The CDR3 sequence is 14 residues long. The V gene lost 4 bases and the J gene lost 2 bases, with 8 bases spanning the gap.